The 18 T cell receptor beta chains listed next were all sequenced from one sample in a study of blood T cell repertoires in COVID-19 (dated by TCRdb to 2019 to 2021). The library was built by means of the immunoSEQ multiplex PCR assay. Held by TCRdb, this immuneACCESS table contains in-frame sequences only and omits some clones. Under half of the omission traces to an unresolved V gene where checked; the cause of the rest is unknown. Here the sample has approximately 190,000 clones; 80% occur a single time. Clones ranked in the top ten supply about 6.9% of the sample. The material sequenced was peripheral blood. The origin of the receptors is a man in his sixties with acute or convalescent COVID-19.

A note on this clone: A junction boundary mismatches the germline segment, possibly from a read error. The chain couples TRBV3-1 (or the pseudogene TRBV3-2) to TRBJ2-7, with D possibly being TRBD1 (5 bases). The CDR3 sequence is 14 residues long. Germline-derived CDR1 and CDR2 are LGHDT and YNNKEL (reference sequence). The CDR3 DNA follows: TGTGCCAGCAGCGAAGAGGCAGGGACCTACGAGCAGTACTTC. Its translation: CASSEEAGTYEQYF.

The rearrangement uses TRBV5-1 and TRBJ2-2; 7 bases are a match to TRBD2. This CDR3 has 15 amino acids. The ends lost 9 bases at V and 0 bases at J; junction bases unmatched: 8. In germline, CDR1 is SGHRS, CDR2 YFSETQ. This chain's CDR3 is CATGRGSPNTGELFF. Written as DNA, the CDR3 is TGCGCCACCGGCCGCGGGAGCCCGAACACCGGGGAGCTGTTTTTT.

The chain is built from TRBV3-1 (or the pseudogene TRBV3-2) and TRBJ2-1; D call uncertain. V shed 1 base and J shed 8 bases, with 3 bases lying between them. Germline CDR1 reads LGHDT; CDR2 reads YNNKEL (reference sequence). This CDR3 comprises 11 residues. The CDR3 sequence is CASSQVDEQFF. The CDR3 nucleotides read TGTGCCAGCAGCCAAGTCGATGAGCAGTTCTTC.

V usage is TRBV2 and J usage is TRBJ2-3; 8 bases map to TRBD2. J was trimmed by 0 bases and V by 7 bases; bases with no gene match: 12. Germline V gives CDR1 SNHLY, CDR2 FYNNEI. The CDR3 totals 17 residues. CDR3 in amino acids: CASTRSREGRSTDTQYF. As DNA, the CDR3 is TGTGCCAGCACACGCTCCCGGGAGGGCCGGAGCACAGATACGCAGTATTTT. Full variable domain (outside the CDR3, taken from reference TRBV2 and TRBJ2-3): EPEVTQTPSHQVTQMGQEVILRCVPISNHLYFYWYRQILGQKVEFLVSFYNNEISEKSEIFDDQFSVERPDGSNFTLKIRSTKLEDSAMYFCASTRSREGRSTDTQYFGPGTRLTVL.

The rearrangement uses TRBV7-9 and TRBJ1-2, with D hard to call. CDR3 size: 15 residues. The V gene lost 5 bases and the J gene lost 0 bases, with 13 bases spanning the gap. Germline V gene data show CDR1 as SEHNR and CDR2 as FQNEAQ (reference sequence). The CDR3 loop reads CASSRPGGTNYGYTF. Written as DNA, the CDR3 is TGTGCCAGCAGCCGACCGGGCGGGACTAACTATGGCTACACCTTC.

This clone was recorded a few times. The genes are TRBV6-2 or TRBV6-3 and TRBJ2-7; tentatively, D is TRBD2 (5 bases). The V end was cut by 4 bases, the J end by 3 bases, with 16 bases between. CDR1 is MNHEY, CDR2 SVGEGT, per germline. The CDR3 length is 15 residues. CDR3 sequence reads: CASSFVGVSGYEQYF. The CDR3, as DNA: TGTGCCAGCAGTTTTGTGGGAGTTTCCGGCTACGAGCAGTACTTC.

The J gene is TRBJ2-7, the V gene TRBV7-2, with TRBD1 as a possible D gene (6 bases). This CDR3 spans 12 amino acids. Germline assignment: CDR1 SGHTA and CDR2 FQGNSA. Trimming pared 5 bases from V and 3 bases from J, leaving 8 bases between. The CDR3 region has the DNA TGTGCCAGCAGCGTACAGGGCTACGAGCAGTACTTC. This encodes CASSVQGYEQYF.

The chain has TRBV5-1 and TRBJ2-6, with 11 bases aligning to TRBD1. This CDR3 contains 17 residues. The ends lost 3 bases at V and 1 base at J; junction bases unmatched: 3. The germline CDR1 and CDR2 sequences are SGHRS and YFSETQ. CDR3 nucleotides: TGCGCCAGCAGCTGGACAGGGGGCGGGTCTGGGGCCAACGTCCTGACTTTC. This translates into CASSWTGGGSGANVLTF.

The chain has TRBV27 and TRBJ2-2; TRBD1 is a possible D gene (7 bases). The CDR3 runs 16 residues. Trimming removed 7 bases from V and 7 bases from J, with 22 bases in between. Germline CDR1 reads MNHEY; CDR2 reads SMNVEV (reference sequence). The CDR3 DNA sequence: TGTGCCAGCAACCTCAGGTCCAGGGGGGACAACGGGGAGCTGTTTTTT. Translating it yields CASNLRSRGDNGELFF.

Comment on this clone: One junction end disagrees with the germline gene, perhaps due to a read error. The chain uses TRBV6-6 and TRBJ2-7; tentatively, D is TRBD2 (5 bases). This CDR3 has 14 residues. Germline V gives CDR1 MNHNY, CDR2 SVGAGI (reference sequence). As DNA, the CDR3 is TGTGCCAGCACTTACGGGGAGCAGCACTACGAGCAGTACTTC. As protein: CASTYGEQHYEQYF.

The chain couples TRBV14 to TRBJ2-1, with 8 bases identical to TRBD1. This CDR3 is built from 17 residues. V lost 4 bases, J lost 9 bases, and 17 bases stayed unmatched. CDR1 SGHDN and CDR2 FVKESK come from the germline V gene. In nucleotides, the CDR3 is TGTGCCAGCAGCCCCCGGCAGGGGGCGTTCTTAGTTGGTGAGCAGTTCTTC. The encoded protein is CASSPRQGAFLVGEQFF.

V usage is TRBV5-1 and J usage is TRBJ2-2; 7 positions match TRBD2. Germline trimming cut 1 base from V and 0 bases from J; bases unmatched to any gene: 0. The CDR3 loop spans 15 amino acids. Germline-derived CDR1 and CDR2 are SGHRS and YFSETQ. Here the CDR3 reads CASSLTSANTGELFF. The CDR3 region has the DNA TGCGCCAGCAGCTTGACTAGCGCGAACACCGGGGAGCTGTTTTTT.

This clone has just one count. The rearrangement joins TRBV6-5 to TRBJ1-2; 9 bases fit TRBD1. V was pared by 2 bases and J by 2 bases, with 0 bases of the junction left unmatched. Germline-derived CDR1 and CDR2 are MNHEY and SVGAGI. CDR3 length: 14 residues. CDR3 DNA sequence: TGTGCCAGCAGTTACGACAGGGGGAACTATGGCTACACCTTC. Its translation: CASSYDRGNYGYTF.

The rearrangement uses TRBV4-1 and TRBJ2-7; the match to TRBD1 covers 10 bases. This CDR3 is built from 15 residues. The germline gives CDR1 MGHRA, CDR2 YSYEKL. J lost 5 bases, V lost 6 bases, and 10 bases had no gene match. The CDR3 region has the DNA TGCGCCAGCAGGTTCCGGGACAGGGGTGTCCACGAGCAGTACTTC. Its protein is CASRFRDRGVHEQYF.

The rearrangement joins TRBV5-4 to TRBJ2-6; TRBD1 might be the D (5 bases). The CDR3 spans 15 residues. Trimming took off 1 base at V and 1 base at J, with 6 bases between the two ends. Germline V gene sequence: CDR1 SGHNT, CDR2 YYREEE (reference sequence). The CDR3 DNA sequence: TGTGCCAGCAGCTTGCAGGGTTCTGGGGCCAACGTCCTGACTTTC. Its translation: CASSLQGSGANVLTF.

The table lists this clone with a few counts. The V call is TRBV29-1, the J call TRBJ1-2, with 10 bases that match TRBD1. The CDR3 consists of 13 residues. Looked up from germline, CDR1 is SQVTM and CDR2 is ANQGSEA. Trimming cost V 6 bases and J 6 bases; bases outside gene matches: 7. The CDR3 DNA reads TGCAGCGTGGATGGGACAGGGGCCAATGGCTACACCTTC. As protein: CSVDGTGANGYTF. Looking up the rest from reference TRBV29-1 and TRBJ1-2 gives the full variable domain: SAVISQKPSRDICQRGTSLTIQCQVDSQVTMMFWYRQQPGQSLTLIATANQGSEATYESGFVIDKFPISRPNLTFSTLTVSNMSPEDSSIYLCSVDGTGANGYTFGSGTRLTVV.

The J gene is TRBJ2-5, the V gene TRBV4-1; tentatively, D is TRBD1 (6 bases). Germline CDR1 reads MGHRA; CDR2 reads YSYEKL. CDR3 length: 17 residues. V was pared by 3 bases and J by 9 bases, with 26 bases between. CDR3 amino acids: CASSQGTGTRDLGAQYF. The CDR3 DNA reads TGCGCCAGCAGCCAGGGAACCGGGACACGGGATTTAGGGGCCCAGTACTTC.

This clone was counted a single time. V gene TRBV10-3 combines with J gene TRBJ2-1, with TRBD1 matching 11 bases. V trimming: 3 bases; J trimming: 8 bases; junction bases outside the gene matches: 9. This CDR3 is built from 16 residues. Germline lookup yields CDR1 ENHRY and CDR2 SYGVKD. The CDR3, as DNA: TGTGCCATCAGTGACCTCGGACAGGGGGCGGCGGATGAGCAGTTCTTC. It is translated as CAISDLGQGAADEQFF.